This T cell receptor (beta chain) appears in the sequencing data of a study of radiotherapy plus CTLA-4 blockade in lung cancer. Background on the study: Objective responses were observed in 15% to 20% of patients, and disease control was achieved by about 30%. Study-wide findings and caveats: Early blood T cell clone dynamics reportedly forecast response best, with interferon-beta. Expansion of tumor-derived TCR clones was observed in blood after radiotherapy plus ipilimumab.

Regarding this clone: What it binds is not known.

Data came from immunoSEQ multiplex PCR; TCRdb stores just in-frame clones and leaves some out. The table shows some 38,000 clones, with about 80% occurring only once. The CDR3 is made up of 13 amino acids. The V and J ends lost 6 bases and 10 bases, in that order; junction bases with no gene match: 11. Germline loops: CDR1 LNHDA, CDR2 SQIVND (reference sequence). This specimen consisted of peripheral blood, obtained from a patient treated with radiotherapy plus ipilimumab. The chain couples TRBV19 to TRBJ1-1; 7 positions agree with TRBD1. This clonotype originated in a human donor with non-small cell lung cancer who had stable disease on radiotherapy plus ipilimumab. CDR3 in amino acids: CASRTRQGLAAFF. CDR3 nucleotide sequence: TGTGCCAGTAGGACCAGACAGGGATTAGCAGCTTTCTTT.